Detailed here is one TCR beta chain. Its antigen remains unidentified. CD45RO-negative, CCR7-selected cells formed the naive CD8 fraction, which excluded terminally differentiated effector memory CD45RA+ cells. The source of the sample is a study of shared clonotypes between healthy human individuals. Germline V gene lookup returns CDR1 KGHSH and CDR2 LQKENI. This CDR3 spans 14 amino acids. Trimming removed 8 bases at V and 7 bases at J, with 18 bases between. Clones were sequenced by immunoSEQ multiplex PCR, and TCRdb holds only the in-frame ones, with some missing. This sample has about 820,000 clones, with around 92% found just once. The study, taken as a whole, reports: Generally, naive subsets (rather than memory subsets) showed larger estimated richness.

This receptor was obtained from a man aged 30-40 years in good health. The V and J genes are TRBV18 and TRBJ2-1, with D perhaps matching TRBD1 (7 bases). The sample comprised naive CD8+ T cells sorted from blood. CDR3 nucleotides: TGTGCCAGCGGAGGGACAGAGGCTCGGAATGAGCAGTTCTTC. It translates to CASGGTEARNEQFF. Combining the CDR3 with reference TRBV18 and TRBJ2-1 gives the whole variable domain NAGVMQNPRHLVRRRGQEARLRCSPMKGHSHVYWYRQLPEEGLKFMVYLQKENIIDESGMPKERFSAEFPKEGPSILRIQQVVRGDSAAYFCASGGTEARNEQFFGPGTRLTVL.